The subject of this entry is one TCR beta chain. No antigen is known for it. This specimen comes from a study of CXCR3-negative and CXCR3-positive naive CD8 T cells. Turning to the study itself: Around 140 million TRB reads were obtained overall (about 1.5 +/- 0.3 million per library).

The CDR3 loop spans 17 amino acids. Per germline, CDR1 SNHLY and CDR2 FYNNEI. By phenotype, naive CD8+ T cells were CD45RO-CCR7+CD27+CD95-. With UMI labels, 5' RACE was used to prepare the TRB cDNA libraries. TCRdb re-called the 5' RACE reads and gives one entry per CDR3 protein, without DNA. The sample spans about 82,000 distinct CDR3 sequences; the ten largest clones claim 0.95% to 1.4%. Study-wide results and caveats: When CXCR3-positive naive cells were set against CXCR3-negative naive cells, the former had more hydrophobic TRB CDR3s. Surface CD5 matched across naive subsets, and TRB CDR3 properties served to infer TCR strength.

Source material: naive CXCR3- CD8+ T cells from blood. Subset given: CD45RO-CCR7+CD27+CD95- naive CD8+ T cells lacking CXCR3 (TNR3-). This sequence originates from a human donor in good health. Some clones in this sample may be carry-over from other donors' samples. This rearrangement joins TRBV2 to TRBJ2-1; TCRdb's assignment of TRBD2 cannot be checked, as there is no DNA. CDR3 amino acids: CASTEIGGVRNYNEQFF.